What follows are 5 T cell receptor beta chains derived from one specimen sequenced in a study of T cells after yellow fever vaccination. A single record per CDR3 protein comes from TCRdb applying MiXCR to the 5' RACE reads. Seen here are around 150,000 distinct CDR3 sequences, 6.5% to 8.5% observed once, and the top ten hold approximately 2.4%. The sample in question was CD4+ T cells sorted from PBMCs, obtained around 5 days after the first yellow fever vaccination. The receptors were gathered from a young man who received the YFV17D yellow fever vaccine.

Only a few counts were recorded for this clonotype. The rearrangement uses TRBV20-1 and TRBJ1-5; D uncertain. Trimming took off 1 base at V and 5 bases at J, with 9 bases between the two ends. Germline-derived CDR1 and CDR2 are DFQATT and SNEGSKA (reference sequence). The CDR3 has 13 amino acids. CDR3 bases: TGCAGTGCTAGAGTAGGACCCTATCAGCCCCAGCATTTT. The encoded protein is CSARVGPYQPQHF.

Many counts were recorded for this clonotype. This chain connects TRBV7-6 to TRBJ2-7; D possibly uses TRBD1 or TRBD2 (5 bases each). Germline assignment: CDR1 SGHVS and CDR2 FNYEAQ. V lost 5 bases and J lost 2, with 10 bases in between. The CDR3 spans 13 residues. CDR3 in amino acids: CASSGRDAYEQYF. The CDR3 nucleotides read TGTGCCAGCAGCGGACGGGACGCCTACGAGCAGTACTTC.

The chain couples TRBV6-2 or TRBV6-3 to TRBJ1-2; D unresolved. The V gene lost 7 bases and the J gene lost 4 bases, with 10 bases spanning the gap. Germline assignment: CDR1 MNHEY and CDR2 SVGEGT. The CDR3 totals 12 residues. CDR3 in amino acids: CASNTHFYGYTF. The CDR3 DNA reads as TGTGCCAGCAATACGCATTTCTATGGCTACACCTTC.

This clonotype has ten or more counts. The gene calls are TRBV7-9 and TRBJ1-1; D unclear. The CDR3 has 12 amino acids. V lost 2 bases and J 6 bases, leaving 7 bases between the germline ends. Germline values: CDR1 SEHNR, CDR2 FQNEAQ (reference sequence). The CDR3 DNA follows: TGTGCCAGCAGCTTACCACCCTCTGAAGCTTTCTTT. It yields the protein CASSLPPSEAFF.

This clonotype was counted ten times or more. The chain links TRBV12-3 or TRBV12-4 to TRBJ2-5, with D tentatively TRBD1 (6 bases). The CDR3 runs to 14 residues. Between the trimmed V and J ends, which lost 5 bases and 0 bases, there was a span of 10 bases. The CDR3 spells CASSGSGDQETQYF. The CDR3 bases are TGTGCCAGCAGTGGGTCAGGGGACCAAGAGACCCAGTACTTC.